This T cell receptor (beta chain) comes out of a study of blood T cell repertoires in COVID-19. Study details: Acute-phase and convalescent COVID-19 samples originated in the United States, Italy and Spain. Sample material is recorded as cDNA or gDNA derived from T cells, B-cell-depleted T cells, or PBMCs.

Measured with immunoSEQ multiplex PCR; TCRdb has only the in-frame clones, and not every one. The data show a few hundred thousand clones, roughly four fifths seen once. Seattle's enrolled individuals joined amid active infection and were then monitored longitudinally. The sequenced sample consisted of peripheral blood. The sequence was collected from a person between 65 and 80 years old with COVID-19, enrolled during active disease.

The CDR3 reads CASRGASGGYNEQFF. The DNA for the CDR3 is TGTGCCAGCCGGGGGGCTAGCGGGGGTTACAATGAGCAGTTCTTC. This chain connects TRBV6-5 to TRBJ2-1; 10 nucleotides agree with TRBD2. Per germline, CDR1 MNHEY and CDR2 SVGAGI. The CDR3 runs 15 residues. Germline trimming cut 8 bases from V and 4 bases from J; bases unmatched to any gene: 8.